The entry below describes one TCR beta chain. Its target is unknown. Each PCR replicate from the sorted subsets contained around 200 ng DNA, which is tens of thousands of T cell genomes. Assay used: immunoSEQ multiplex PCR; TCRdb lists only in-frame clones, some missing. The sample has 850,000 to 1,100,000 clones, 70% to 80% seen once; the top ten hold about 0.94%. This entry is derived from a study of shared clonotypes between healthy human individuals. CDR3 length: 16 residues. Germline assignment: CDR1 SGHDT and CDR2 YYEEEE. The J segment lost 4 bases and the V segment lost 4 bases, leaving 10 bases of the junction unmatched. Points from the study as a whole: Memory subsets generally showed lower estimated richness than naive subsets.

Donors comprised healthy HIV-negative adults lacking recent acute infections or vaccinations. The donors, all of them Caucasian adults, lived in Nashville, Tennessee. The sequencing input was memory CD4+ T cells from PBMCs. The sample's subset: CD45RA-negative fraction. The chain employs TRBV5-6 and TRBJ2-1; 8 bases are a match to TRBD2. This sequence was found in a man aged 18 to 29 in good health. Some clones in this sample may be carry-over from other donors' samples. In nucleotides, the CDR3 is TGTGCCAGCAGCGAGGAACTAGCGGTTTCTTACAATGAGCAGTTCTTC. It yields the protein CASSEELAVSYNEQFF.